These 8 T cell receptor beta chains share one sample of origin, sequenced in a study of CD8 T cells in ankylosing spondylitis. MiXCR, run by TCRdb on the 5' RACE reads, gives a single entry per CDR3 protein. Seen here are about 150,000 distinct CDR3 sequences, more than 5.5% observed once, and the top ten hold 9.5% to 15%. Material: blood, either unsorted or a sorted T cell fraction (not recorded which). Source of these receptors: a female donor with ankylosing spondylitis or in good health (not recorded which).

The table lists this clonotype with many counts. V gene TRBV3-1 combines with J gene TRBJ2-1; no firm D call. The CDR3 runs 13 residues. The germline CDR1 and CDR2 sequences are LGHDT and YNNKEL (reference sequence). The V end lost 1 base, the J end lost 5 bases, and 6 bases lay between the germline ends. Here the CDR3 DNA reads TGTGCCAGCAGCCAAGTCAGTGACAATGAGCAGTTCTTC. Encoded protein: CASSQVSDNEQFF.

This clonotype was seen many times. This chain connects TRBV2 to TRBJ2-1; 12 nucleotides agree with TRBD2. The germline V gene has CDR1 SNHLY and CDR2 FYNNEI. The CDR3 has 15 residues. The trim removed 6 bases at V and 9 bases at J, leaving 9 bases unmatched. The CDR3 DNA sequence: TGTGCCAGCAGGAAACTAGCGGGGGGACAGAGTGAGCAGTTCTTC. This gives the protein CASRKLAGGQSEQFF.

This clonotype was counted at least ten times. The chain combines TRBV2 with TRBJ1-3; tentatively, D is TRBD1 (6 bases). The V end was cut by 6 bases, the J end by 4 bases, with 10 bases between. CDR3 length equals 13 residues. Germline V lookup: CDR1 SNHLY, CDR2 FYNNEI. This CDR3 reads CASSGTPGNTIYF. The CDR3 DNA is TGTGCCAGCAGCGGGACACCCGGAAACACCATATATTTT.

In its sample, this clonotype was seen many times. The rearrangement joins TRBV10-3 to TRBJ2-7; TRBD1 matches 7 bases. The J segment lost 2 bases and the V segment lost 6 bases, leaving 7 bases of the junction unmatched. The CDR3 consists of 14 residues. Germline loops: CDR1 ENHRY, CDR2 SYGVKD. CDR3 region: CAIRSRQGAYEQYF. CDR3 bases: TGTGCCATCAGATCACGACAGGGAGCCTACGAGCAGTACTTC.

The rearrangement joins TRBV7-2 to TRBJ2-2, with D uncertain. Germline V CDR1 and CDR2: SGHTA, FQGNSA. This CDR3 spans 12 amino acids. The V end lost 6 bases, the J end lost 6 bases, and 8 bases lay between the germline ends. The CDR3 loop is CASSPIPGELFF. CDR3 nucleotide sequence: TGTGCCAGCAGTCCTATTCCCGGGGAGCTGTTTTTT.

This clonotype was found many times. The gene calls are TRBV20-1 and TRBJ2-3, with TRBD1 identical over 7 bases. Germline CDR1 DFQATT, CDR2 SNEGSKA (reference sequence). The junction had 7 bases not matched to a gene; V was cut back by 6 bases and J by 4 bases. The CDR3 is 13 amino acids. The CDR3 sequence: CSAIDREPDTQYF. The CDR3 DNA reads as TGCAGTGCGATCGACAGGGAACCAGATACGCAGTATTTT.

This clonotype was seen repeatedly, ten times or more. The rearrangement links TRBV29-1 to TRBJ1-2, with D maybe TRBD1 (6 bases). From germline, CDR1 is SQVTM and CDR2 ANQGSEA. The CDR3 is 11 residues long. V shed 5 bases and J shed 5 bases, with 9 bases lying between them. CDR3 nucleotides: TGCAGCGTTCAACAGGGTTATGGCTACACCTTC. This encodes CSVQQGYGYTF.

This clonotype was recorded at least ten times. DNA of the CDR3: TGTGCCAGCAGCTCTCTAGCGGGGTCGAATGAGCAGTTCTTC. Residues: CASSSLAGSNEQFF. The chain carries TRBV3-1 and TRBJ2-1; TRBD2 matches at 9 bases. Germline-derived CDR1 and CDR2 are LGHDT and YNNKEL (reference sequence). The junction had 6 bases not matched to a gene; V was cut back by 5 bases and J by 7 bases. This CDR3 is 14 amino acids long.